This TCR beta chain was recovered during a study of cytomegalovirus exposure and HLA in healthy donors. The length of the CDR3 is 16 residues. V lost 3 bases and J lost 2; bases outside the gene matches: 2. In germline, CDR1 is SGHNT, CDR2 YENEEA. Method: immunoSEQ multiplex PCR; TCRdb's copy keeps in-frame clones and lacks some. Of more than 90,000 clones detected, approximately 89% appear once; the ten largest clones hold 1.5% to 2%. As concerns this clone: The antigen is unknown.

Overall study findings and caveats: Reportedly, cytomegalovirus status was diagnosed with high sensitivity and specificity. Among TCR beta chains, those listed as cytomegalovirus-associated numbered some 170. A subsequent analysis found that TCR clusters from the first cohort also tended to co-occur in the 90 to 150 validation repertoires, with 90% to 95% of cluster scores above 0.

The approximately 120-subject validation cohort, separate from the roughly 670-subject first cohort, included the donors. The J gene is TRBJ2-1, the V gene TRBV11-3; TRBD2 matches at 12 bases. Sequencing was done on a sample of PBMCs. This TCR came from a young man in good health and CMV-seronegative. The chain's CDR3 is CASSFSSGRAYNEQFF. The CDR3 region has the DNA TGTGCCAGCAGCTTCTCTAGCGGGAGGGCCTACAATGAGCAGTTCTTC.